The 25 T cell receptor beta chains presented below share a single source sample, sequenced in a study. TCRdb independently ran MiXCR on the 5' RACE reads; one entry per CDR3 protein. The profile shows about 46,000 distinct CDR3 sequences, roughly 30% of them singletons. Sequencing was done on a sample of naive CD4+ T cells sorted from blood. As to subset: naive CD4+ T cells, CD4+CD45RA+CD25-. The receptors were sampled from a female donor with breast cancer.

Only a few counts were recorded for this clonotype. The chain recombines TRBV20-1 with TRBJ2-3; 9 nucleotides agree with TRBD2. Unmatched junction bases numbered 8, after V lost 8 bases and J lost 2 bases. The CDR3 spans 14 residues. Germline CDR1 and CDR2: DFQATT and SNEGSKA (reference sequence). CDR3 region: CSPTSSGITDTQYF. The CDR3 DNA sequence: TGCAGTCCCACCTCTAGCGGGATCACAGATACGCAGTATTTT.

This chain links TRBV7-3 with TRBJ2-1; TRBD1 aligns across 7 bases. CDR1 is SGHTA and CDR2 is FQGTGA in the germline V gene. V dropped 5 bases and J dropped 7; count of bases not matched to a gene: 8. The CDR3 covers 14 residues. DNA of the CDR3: TGTGCCAGCAGCCTGGGGGCAGGGGGTAATGAGCAGTTCTTC. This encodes CASSLGAGGNEQFF.

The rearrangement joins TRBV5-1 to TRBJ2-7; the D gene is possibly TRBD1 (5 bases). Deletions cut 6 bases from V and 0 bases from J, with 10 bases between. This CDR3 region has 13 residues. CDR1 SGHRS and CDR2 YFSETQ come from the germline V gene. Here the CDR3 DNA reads TGCGCCAGCAAGAACAGGAACTCCTACGAGCAGTACTTC. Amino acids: CASKNRNSYEQYF.

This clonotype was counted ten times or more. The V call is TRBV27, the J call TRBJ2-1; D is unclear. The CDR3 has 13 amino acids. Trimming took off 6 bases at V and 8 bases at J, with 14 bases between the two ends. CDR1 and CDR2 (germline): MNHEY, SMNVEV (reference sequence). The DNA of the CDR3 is TGTGCCAGCAGAAATAATGCGATTCATGAGCAGTTCTTC. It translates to CASRNNAIHEQFF.

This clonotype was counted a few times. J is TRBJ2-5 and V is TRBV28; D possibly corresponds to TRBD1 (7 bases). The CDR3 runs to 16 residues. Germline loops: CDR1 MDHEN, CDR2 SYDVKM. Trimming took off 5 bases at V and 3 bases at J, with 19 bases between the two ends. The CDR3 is CASSPMTGRSEETQYF. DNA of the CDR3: TGTGCCAGCAGTCCGATGACAGGGAGGTCCGAAGAGACCCAGTACTTC.

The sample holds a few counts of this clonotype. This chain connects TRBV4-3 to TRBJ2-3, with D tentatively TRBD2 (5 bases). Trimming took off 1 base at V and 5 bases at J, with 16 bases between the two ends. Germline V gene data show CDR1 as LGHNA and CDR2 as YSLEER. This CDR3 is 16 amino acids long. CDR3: CASSQAPASRRDTQYF. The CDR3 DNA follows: TGCGCCAGCAGCCAAGCTCCCGCTAGCAGGAGAGATACGCAGTATTTT.

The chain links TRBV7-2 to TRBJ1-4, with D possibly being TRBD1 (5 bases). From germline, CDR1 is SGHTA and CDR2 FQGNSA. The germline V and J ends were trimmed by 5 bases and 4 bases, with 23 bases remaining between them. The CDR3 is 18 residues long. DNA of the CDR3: TGTGCCAGCAGCCCGGCTGAGTGGGGGGTTGATGGTAATGAAAAACTGTTTTTT. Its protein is CASSPAEWGVDGNEKLFF.

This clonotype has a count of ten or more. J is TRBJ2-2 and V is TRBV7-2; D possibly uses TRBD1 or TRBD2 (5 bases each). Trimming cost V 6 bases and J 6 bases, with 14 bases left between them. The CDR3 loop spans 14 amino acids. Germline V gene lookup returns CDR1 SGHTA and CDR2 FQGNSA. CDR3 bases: TGTGCCAGCAGACACAACGGGGCAGCCGGGGAGCTGTTTTTT. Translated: CASRHNGAAGELFF.

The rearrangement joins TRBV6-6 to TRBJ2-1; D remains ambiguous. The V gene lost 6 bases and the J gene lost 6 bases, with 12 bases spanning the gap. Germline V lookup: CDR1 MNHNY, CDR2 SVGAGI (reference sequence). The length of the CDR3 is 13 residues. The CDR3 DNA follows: TGTGCCAGCAGCAAAACCCGAGGCAATGAGCAGTTCTTC. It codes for CASSKTRGNEQFF.

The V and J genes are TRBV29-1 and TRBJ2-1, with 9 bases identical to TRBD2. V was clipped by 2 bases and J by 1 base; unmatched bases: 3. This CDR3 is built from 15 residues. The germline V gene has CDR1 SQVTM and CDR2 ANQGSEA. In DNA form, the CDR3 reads TGCAGCGTTGAATTAGCGGGAGAGTCCTACAATGAGCAGTTCTTC. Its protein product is CSVELAGESYNEQFF.

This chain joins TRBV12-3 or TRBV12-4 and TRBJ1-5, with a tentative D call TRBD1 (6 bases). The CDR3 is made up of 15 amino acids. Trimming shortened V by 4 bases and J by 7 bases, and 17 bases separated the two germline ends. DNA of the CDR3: TGTGCCAGCAGTTCGTATGGGGGGGGCAGGCAGCCCCAGCATTTT. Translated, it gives CASSSYGGGRQPQHF.

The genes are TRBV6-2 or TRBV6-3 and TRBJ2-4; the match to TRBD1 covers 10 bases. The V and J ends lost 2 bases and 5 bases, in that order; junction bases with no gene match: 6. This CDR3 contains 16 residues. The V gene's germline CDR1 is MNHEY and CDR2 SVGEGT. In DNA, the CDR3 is TGTGCCAGCAGTTACCCGGGACAGGGGAGGGAAAACATTCAGTACTTC. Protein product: CASSYPGQGRENIQYF.

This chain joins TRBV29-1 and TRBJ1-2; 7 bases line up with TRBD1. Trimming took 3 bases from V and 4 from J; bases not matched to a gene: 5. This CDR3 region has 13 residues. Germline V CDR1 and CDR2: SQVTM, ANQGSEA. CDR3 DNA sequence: TGCAGCGTTGATGGGGACAGCCTCTATGGCTACACCTTC. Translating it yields CSVDGDSLYGYTF.

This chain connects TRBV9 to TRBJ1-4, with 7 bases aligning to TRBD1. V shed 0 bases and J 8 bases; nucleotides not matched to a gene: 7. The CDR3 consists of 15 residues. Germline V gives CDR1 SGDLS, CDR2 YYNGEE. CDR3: CASSVEPGGTEKLFF. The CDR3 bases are TGTGCCAGCAGCGTAGAGCCAGGGGGAACCGAAAAACTGTTTTTT. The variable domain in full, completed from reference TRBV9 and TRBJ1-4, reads DSGVTQTPKHLITATGQRVTLRCSPRSGDLSVYWYQQSLDQGLQFLIQYYNGEERAKGNILERFSAQQFPDLHSELNLSSLELGDSALYFCASSVEPGGTEKLFFGSGTQLSVL.

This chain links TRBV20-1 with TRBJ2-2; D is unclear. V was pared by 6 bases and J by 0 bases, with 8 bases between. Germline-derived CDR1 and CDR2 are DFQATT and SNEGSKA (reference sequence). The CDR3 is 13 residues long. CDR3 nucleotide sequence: TGCAGTGCCCGCGGACCGAACACCGGGGAGCTGTTTTTT. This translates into CSARGPNTGELFF.

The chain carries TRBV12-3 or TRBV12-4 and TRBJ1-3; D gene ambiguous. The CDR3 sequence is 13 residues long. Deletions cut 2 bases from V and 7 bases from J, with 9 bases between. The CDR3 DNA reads TGTGCCAGCAGTTTATTCATGCAGAACACCATATATTTT. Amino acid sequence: CASSLFMQNTIYF.

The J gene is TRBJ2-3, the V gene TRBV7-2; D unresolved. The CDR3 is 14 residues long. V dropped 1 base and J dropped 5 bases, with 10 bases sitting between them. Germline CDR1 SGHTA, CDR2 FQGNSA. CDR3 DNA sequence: TGTGCCAGCAGCTTAGAAGGGTTGTTAGATACGCAGTATTTT. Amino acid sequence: CASSLEGLLDTQYF.

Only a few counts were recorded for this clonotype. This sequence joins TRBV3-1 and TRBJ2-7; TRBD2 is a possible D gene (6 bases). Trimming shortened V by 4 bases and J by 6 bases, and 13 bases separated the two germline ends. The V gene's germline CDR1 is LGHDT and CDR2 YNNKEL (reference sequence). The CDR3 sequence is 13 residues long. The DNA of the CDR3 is TGTGCCAGCAGCCGCGGGACTTCCCGCGAGCAGTACTTC. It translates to CASSRGTSREQYF.

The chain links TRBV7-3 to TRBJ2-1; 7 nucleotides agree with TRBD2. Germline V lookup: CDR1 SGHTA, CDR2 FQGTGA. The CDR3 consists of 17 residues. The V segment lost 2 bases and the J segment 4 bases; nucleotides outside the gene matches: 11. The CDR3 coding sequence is TGTGCCAGCAGCTTATATGGGGGGGGGGACTTTTACAATGAGCAGTTCTTC. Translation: CASSLYGGGDFYNEQFF.

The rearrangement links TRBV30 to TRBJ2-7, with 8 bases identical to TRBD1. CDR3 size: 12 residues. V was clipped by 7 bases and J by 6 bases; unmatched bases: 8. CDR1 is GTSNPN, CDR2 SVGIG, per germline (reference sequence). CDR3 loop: CASLRQGSEQYF. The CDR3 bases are TGTGCCTCGCTACGACAGGGGAGCGAGCAGTACTTC.

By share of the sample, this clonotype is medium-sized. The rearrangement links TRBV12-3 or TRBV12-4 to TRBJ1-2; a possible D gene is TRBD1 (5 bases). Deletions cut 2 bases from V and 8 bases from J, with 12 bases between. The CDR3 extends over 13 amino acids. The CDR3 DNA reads TGTGCCAGCAGTTTAATTGAGGGGACCGGCTACACCTTC. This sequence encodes CASSLIEGTGYTF.

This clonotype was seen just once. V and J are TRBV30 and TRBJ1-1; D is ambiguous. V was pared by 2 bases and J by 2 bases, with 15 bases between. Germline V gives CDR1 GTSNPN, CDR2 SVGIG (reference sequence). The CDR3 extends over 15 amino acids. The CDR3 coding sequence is TGTGCCTGGAGTAAGTGGGGAGGGAGCAACACTGAAGCTTTCTTT. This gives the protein CAWSKWGGSNTEAFF.

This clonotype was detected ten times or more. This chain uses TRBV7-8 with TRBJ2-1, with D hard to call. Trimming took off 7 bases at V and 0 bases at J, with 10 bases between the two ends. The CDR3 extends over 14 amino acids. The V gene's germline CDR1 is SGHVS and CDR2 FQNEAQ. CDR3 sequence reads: CASTRESSYNEQFF. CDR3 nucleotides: TGTGCCAGCACAAGAGAGAGCTCCTACAATGAGCAGTTCTTC.

The CDR3 DNA is TGTGCCAGCAAAATAAATTATAACACTGAAGCTTTCTTT. It encodes CASKINYNTEAFF. The chain couples TRBV12-3 or TRBV12-4 to TRBJ1-1; D gene unclear. V lost 7 bases to trimming and J lost 2 bases, with 11 bases between them. There are 13 residues in the CDR3.

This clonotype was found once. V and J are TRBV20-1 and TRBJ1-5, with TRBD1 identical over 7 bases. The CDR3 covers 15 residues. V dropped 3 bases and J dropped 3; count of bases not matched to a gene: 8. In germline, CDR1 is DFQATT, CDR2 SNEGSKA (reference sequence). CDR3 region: CSARRDGTDNQPQHF. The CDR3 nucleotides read TGCAGTGCTAGGAGAGATGGGACAGACAATCAGCCCCAGCATTTT.